One sample yielded the 21 T cell receptor beta chains listed below, sequenced in a study of blood T cell repertoires in COVID-19. Data came from immunoSEQ multiplex PCR; TCRdb stores just in-frame clones and leaves some out. The sample shows 200,000 to 250,000 clones, roughly 84% of them seen only once. Input material: peripheral blood. These receptors came from a middle-aged woman who had recovered from COVID-19.

The gene calls are TRBV19 and TRBJ2-3, with 14 nucleotides matching TRBD2. Unmatched junction bases numbered 12, after V lost 9 bases and J lost 7 bases. The CDR3 is made up of 16 amino acids. Per germline, CDR1 LNHDA and CDR2 SQIVND (reference sequence). CDR3 amino acids: CARDPGLAGVGNTQYF. The DNA for the CDR3 is TGTGCCAGGGACCCGGGACTAGCGGGGGTAGGAAATACGCAGTATTTT.

The rearrangement links TRBV4-3 to TRBJ1-3; 7 nucleotides align to TRBD1. Germline V gene data show CDR1 as LGHNA and CDR2 as YSLEER. V dropped 4 bases and J dropped 1; count of bases not matched to a gene: 7. The length of the CDR3 is 16 residues. The CDR3 loop reads CASSRNNRGSGNTIYF. The DNA for the CDR3 is TGCGCCAGCAGCCGAAATAACAGGGGATCTGGAAACACCATATATTTT.

With respect to this clone: One junction end does not reproduce the germline sequence, and a read error may be involved. The chain uses TRBV15 and TRBJ1-2; the match to TRBD1 covers 9 bases. Germline V gene lookup returns CDR1 LNHNV and CDR2 YYDKDF (reference sequence). The CDR3 runs 18 residues. As DNA, the CDR3 is TGTGCCACCAGCAGAAGGCCCACTCTACAGGGGGCTAAGTATGGCTACACCTTC. Translated: CATSRRPTLQGAKYGYTF.

This chain connects TRBV19 to TRBJ1-2; tentative D call: TRBD1 (5 bases). The CDR3 extends over 16 amino acids. Germline CDR1 LNHDA, CDR2 SQIVND (reference sequence). V was pared by 0 bases and J by 7 bases, with 18 bases between. The CDR3 loop is CASSIEGVGGKSGYTF. CDR3 sequence (DNA): TGTGCCAGTAGTATAGAGGGGGTCGGGGGAAAATCTGGCTACACCTTC.

J is TRBJ1-1 and V is TRBV30; 11 nucleotides agree with TRBD1. The germline V gene has CDR1 GTSNPN and CDR2 SVGIG (reference sequence). CDR3 length equals 14 residues. After removal of 4 bases from V and 4 bases from J, the junction contained 5 bases not matched to a gene. The CDR3 sequence: CAWKGTGGLTEAFF. The DNA of the CDR3 is TGTGCCTGGAAGGGGACAGGGGGTCTCACTGAAGCTTTCTTT. Together with reference TRBV30 and TRBJ1-1, the CDR3 gives the full variable domain: SQTIHQWPATLVQPVGSPLSLECTVEGTSNPNLYWYRQAAGRGLQLLFYSVGIGQISSEVPQNLSASRPQDRQFILSSKKLLLSDSGFYLCAWKGTGGLTEAFFGQGTRLTVV.

This clone occurred a few times. The J gene is TRBJ2-1, the V gene TRBV24-1, with 9 nucleotides matching TRBD2. The junction had 9 bases not matched to a gene; V was cut back by 4 bases and J by 6 bases. The CDR3 consists of 16 residues. Germline V gene data show CDR1 as KGHDR and CDR2 as SFDVKD. CDR3 coding DNA: TGTGCCACCAGTGACCCTAGCGGGACCTCCGGCAATGAGCAGTTCTTC. Amino acids: CATSDPSGTSGNEQFF.

The chain joins TRBV6-5 to TRBJ1-2; D perhaps matches TRBD1 (6 bases). The V end lost 2 bases, the J end lost 5 bases, and 15 bases lay between the germline ends. The CDR3 sequence is 15 residues long. CDR1 MNHEY and CDR2 SVGAGI come from the germline V gene. This CDR3 reads CASSYAFRGGYGYTF. The CDR3 DNA sequence: TGTGCCAGCAGTTACGCCTTCAGGGGCGGGTATGGCTACACCTTC.

The chain uses TRBV3-1 (or the pseudogene TRBV3-2) and TRBJ2-7; 9 nucleotides agree with TRBD2. V trimming: 4 bases; J trimming: 4 bases; junction bases outside the gene matches: 5. Germline CDR1 LGHDT, CDR2 YNNKEL (reference sequence). The CDR3 spans 14 residues. The CDR3 spells CASSPGGLAYEQYF. For the CDR3, the DNA is TGTGCCAGCAGCCCCGGGGGACTAGCTTACGAGCAGTACTTC.

V and J are TRBV11-2 and TRBJ2-1; 11 nucleotides line up with TRBD2. The germline gives CDR1 SGHAT, CDR2 FQNNGV. Unmatched junction bases numbered 12, after V lost 4 bases and J lost 7 bases. The CDR3 extends over 17 amino acids. The DNA of the CDR3 is TGTGCCAGCAGCTCCAGACGGAAACTAGCGGGGGAGAATGAGCAGTTCTTC. Amino acids: CASSSRRKLAGENEQFF.

V is TRBV19 and J is TRBJ2-2, with a possible D match to TRBD2 (6 bases). V gave up 7 bases and J gave up 4 bases, with 13 bases separating them. This CDR3 comprises 14 residues. In germline, CDR1 is LNHDA, CDR2 SQIVND (reference sequence). The CDR3 sequence: CASTTGGTTGELFF. CDR3 in DNA: TGTGCCAGTACCACGGGCGGGACCACCGGGGAGCTGTTTTTT.

The count of this clone is one. The V and J genes are TRBV29-1 and TRBJ1-4; 8 positions match TRBD1. The CDR3 has 14 amino acids. Germline values: CDR1 SQVTM, CDR2 ANQGSEA. With 1 base clipped from V and 7 bases from J, the junction kept 5 bases outside the gene matches. In DNA form, the CDR3 reads TGCAGCGTTGAAGGCAGGGGGCACGGTGAAAAACTGTTTTTT. Translated, it gives CSVEGRGHGEKLFF.

The chain carries TRBV19 and TRBJ2-1; TRBD2 is a possible D gene (5 bases). The CDR3 runs 15 residues. Trimming pared 5 bases from V and 9 bases from J, leaving 20 bases between. Germline CDR1 and CDR2: LNHDA and SQIVND (reference sequence). CDR3 DNA sequence: TGTGCCAGTAGTGCCCGGACGGATCTCGAGGGTGAGCAGTTCTTC. Amino acid sequence: CASSARTDLEGEQFF.

The chain combines TRBV21-1 with TRBJ2-6; the table calls TRBD1, which could not be checked here. TRBV21-1 is a recognized pseudogene. CDR3 length: 18 residues. The CDR3 is CASSPRDSLSSGANVLTF. CDR3 nucleotides: TGTGCCAGCAGCCCCCGGGACAGTCTCTCCTCTGGGGCCAACGTCCTGACTTTC.

V is TRBV7-2 and J is TRBJ2-7; D unresolved. The V and J ends lost 3 bases and 0 bases respectively, with 6 bases between them. The CDR3 extends over 13 amino acids. The V gene's germline CDR1 is SGHTA and CDR2 FQGNSA. CDR3 amino acids: CASSFPGSYEQYF. The CDR3 DNA follows: TGTGCCAGCAGCTTCCCGGGCTCCTACGAGCAGTACTTC.

The chain uses TRBV5-5 and TRBJ2-1, with D possibly TRBD2 on 6 matching bases. Deletions cut 0 bases from V and 6 bases from J, with 19 bases between. CDR3 length: 17 amino acids. Germline CDR1 is SGHKS and CDR2 is YYEKEE (reference sequence). The CDR3 nucleotides are TGTGCCAGCAGCTTGGGTGCGGGGTTTGTCATCGGCAATGAGCAGTTCTTC. As protein: CASSLGAGFVIGNEQFF.

The chain recombines TRBV30 with TRBJ2-1; the D is unclear. Per the germline V gene, CDR1 is GTSNPN and CDR2 is SVGIG (reference sequence). The V end lost 0 bases, the J end lost 0 bases, and 3 bases lay between the germline ends. This CDR3 region has 13 residues. The CDR3 spells CAWSVGSYNEQFF. As DNA, the CDR3 is TGTGCCTGGAGTGTCGGCTCCTACAATGAGCAGTTCTTC.

The chain has TRBV28 and TRBJ2-7; no firm D call. Deletions cut 3 bases from V and 4 bases from J, with 16 bases between. This CDR3 has 15 amino acids. Per germline, CDR1 MDHEN and CDR2 SYDVKM. The CDR3 DNA reads as TGTGCCAGCAGTTTTGTCGGCGGTTCCGGGTACGAGCAGTACTTC. This sequence encodes CASSFVGGSGYEQYF.

V gene TRBV5-1 combines with J gene TRBJ1-6, with unresolved D. Germline CDR1 SGHRS, CDR2 YFSETQ. V was shortened by 4 bases and J by 8 bases, with 16 bases between the two germline ends. The CDR3 loop spans 15 amino acids. The CDR3 is CASSLPSPQDSPLHF. CDR3 nucleotide sequence: TGCGCCAGCAGCCTCCCAAGCCCGCAAGATTCACCCCTCCACTTT.

The chain has TRBV6-5 and TRBJ2-7, with a weak D call TRBD1 (6 bases). The CDR3 sequence is 13 residues long. Trimming took off 10 bases at V and 3 bases at J, with 16 bases between the two ends. Per the germline V gene, CDR1 is MNHEY and CDR2 is SVGAGI. As DNA, the CDR3 is TGTGCCACCAGACATACAGGGAACTACGAGCAGTACTTC. This codes for CATRHTGNYEQYF.

The rearrangement links TRBV24-1 to TRBJ2-1; 12 nucleotides align to TRBD1. Germline CDR1 reads KGHDR; CDR2 reads SFDVKD. Trimming at V came to 4 bases and at J to 8 bases, leaving 8 bases not matched to a gene. This CDR3 is built from 16 residues. The CDR3 reads CATSDPGQGAKDEQFF. In DNA, the CDR3 is TGTGCCACCAGTGACCCGGGACAGGGGGCTAAAGATGAGCAGTTCTTC.

The chain recombines TRBV5-6 with TRBJ2-1; D not resolved. The CDR3 has 16 amino acids. The ends were cut back, 4 bases at V and 1 base at J, with 15 bases in the middle. The germline V gene has CDR1 SGHDT and CDR2 YYEEEE. CDR3 region: CASSLLTRGSYNEQFF. CDR3 coding DNA: TGTGCCAGCAGCCTGCTGACTCGTGGGTCCTACAATGAGCAGTTCTTC.